This paragraph covers one T cell receptor beta chain sequence. The clone's antigen remains unknown. It has no much larger one-base neighbor in the sample; base qualities were not kept. TCRbeta CDR3 regions were amplified from genomic DNA using the immunoSEQ Assay, a bias-controlled multiplex PCR. From the authors' description of their analysis: The number of nucleated cells in each sample was estimated by amplification of reference gene primers within the assay. To quantify the absolute abundance of each unique TCRbeta CDR3 rearrangement, sequence reads were collapsed and filtered. Productive Simpson clonality was computed per sample as the square root of Simpson's diversity index over productive rearrangements. TCRdb stores this immuneACCESS table with in-frame sequences only. Part of the clones is absent; in the studies checked, under half of the shortfall reflects unresolved V genes, and no reason is known for the rest. D and trimming were read from the DNA, whereas the V and J calls and clone size are those reported in that table. For this sample there are 200,000 to 250,000 clones; more than 75% appear just once. 6% to 9% of the sample lies in the top ten.

The sample belongs to a study of blood T cell repertoires in COVID-19 (dated by TCRdb to between 2020 and 2021). Notes on the research overall: The collaborator samples originated in the United States, Italy and Spain and spanned the acute and convalescent phases of COVID-19. The material from the prospective study consisted of cDNA or gDNA derived from T cells, B-cell-depleted T cells, or PBMCs. Deeply sampled blood TCRbeta repertoires from subjects exposed to, actively infected with, or recovered from COVID-19 were included in the dataset. The repertoires were released in a freely available public database intended as a resource for research on the immune response to SARS-CoV-2. Samples were obtained from the ongoing ImmuneRACE study (first 160 participants) and from 950 to 1,500 subjects provided by 6 global collaborators. The sample metadata nearly always contained a de-identified subject ID, COVID-19 status, age in years and sex. Where available, HLA class I and class II types were obtained from metadata supplied by the sample provider rather than from assay-based typing.

The full study reports these points: How much clinical and demographic metadata was included differed by source and by participant, and the metadata was provided uncurated.

Collaborating institutions collected whole blood in K2EDTA tubes following their own protocols. For TCRbeta analysis, collaborator samples were shipped as frozen whole blood, as isolated PBMCs, or as DNA extracted from either sample type. Sequencing used peripheral blood. The sequence came from a woman aged 65 to 85 with active or convalescent COVID-19.

CDR3 protein: CASSPDRGYGYTF. The nucleotides are TGTGCCAGCAGCCCGGACAGGGGATATGGCTACACCTTC. Here the chain combines TRBV7-2 and TRBJ1-2, with 9 bases in between that match TRBD1. The CDR3 runs 13 residues from the cysteine to the phenylalanine. Solely the CDR3 DNA is kept, with 39 bases framed from the first base. The germline V end is reduced by 5 bases and the J end by 5 bases; junction bases left unmatched: 3. Via the germline V gene, CDR1 is SGHTA and CDR2 FQGNSA.